Below, 7 T cell receptor beta chains from the same sample are listed, as sequenced in a study of T cell responses to AZD1222 COVID-19 vaccine (dated by TCRdb to about 2021). The library was obtained by the immunoSEQ multiplex PCR assay. The table comes from immuneACCESS by way of TCRdb, which keeps in-frame sequences with V and J called. Part of the clones is missing from these tables; in studies checked, under half for an unresolved V gene and the rest for unknown reasons. The sample table holds roughly 130,000 clones, of which roughly nine tenths were seen once. Jointly, the top ten make up about 1.5% of the sample. The sample's time point, from its label and the paper: baseline before first vaccination. Sequenced here: peripheral blood, sampled on day 0 of AZD1222 vaccination. The receptors shown here come from an adult in good health.

V and J are TRBV9 and TRBJ1-6, with TRBD1 matching over 8 bases. J was trimmed by 14 bases and V by 0 bases; bases with no gene match: 7. CDR1 is SGDLS and CDR2 is YYNGEE in the germline V gene. CDR3 length equals 14 residues. CDR3 DNA: TGTGCCAGCAGCGTAGAGGGACAGGCTCCCACCCTCCACTTT. Amino acids: CASSVEGQAPTLHF.

DNA for the CDR3: TGTGCCAGCAACAGGGAGGGGCCAGATACGCAGTATTTT. Its protein is CASNREGPDTQYF. This chain joins TRBV2 and TRBJ2-3, with TRBD2 as a possible D gene (7 bases). V shed 7 bases and J shed 4 bases, with 12 bases lying between them. The germline V gene encodes CDR1 SNHLY and CDR2 FYNNEI. This CDR3 has 13 amino acids.

V gene TRBV19 combines with J gene TRBJ2-3; 7 nucleotides agree with TRBD2. V gave up 6 bases and J gave up 2 bases; unmatched junction bases: 5. Germline CDR1 is LNHDA and CDR2 is SQIVND (reference sequence). The CDR3 has 14 residues. CDR3 DNA sequence: TGTGCCAGTAGACCGGGGAGGGACACAGATACGCAGTATTTT. Protein product: CASRPGRDTDTQYF.

This sequence joins TRBV5-6 and TRBJ2-1; D remains unclear. The V gene's germline CDR1 is SGHDT and CDR2 YYEEEE. CDR3 length: 11 residues. The V gene lost 1 base and the J gene lost 8 bases, with 4 bases spanning the gap. The CDR3 DNA is TGTGCCAGCAGCTTGAGGGATGAGCAGTTCTTC. Translation: CASSLRDEQFF.

V and J are TRBV6-5 and TRBJ1-2, with 7 bases fitting TRBD1. Germline CDR1 is MNHEY and CDR2 is SVGAGI. The J segment lost 4 bases and the V segment lost 5 bases, leaving 7 bases of the junction unmatched. The CDR3 has 14 residues. CDR3 loop: CASSRPGQSYGYTF. For the CDR3, the DNA is TGTGCCAGCAGTCGTCCGGGACAGAGCTATGGCTACACCTTC.

V gene TRBV5-1 combines with J gene TRBJ2-3; weak D call: TRBD2 (6 bases). Germline-derived CDR1 and CDR2 are SGHRS and YFSETQ. V dropped 1 base and J dropped 3 bases, with 9 bases sitting between them. This CDR3 has 14 amino acids. CDR3 region: CASSLMAGTDTQYF. In DNA form, the CDR3 reads TGCGCCAGCAGCTTGATGGCGGGAACAGATACGCAGTATTTT.

The J gene is TRBJ2-7, the V gene TRBV7-2, with 8 bases identical to TRBD2. The CDR3 is 15 amino acids. Per the germline V gene, CDR1 is SGHTA and CDR2 is FQGNSA. V shed 1 base and J 6 bases; nucleotides not matched to a gene: 8. CDR3 protein: CASSLGVGTSGEQYF. The CDR3 DNA follows: TGTGCCAGCAGCTTAGGTGTAGGGACTAGTGGCGAGCAGTACTTC.